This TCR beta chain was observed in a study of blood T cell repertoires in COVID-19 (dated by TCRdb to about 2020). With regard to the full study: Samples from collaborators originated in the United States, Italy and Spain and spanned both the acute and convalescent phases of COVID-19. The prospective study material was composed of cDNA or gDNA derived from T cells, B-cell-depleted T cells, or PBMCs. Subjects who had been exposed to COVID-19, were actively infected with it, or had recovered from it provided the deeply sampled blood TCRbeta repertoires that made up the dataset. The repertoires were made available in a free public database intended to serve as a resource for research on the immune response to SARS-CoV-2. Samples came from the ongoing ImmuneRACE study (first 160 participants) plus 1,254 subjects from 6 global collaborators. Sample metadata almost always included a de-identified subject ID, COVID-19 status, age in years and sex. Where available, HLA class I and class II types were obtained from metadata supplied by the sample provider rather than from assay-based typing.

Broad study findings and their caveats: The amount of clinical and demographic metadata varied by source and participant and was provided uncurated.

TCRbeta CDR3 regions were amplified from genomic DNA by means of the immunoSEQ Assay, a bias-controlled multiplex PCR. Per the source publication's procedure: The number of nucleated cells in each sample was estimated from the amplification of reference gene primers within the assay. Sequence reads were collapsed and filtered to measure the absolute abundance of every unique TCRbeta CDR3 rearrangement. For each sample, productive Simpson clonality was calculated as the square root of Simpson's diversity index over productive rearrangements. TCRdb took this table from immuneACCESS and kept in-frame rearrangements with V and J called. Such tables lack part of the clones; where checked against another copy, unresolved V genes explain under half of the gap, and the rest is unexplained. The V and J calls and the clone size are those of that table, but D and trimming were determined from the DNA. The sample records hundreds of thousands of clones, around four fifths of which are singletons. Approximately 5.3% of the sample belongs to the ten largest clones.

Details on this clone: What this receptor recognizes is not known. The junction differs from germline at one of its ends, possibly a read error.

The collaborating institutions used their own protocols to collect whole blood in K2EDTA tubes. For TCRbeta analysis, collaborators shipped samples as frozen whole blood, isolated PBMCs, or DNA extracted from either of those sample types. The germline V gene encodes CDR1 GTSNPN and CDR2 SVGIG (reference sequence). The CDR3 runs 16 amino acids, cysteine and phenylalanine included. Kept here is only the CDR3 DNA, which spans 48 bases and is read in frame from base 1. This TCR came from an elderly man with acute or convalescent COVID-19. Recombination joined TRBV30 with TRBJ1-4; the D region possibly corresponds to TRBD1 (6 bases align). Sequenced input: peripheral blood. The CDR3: CAWRTGRGATSEKLFF. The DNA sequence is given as TGTGCCTGGAGAACAGGGAGGGGTGCAACTAGTGAAAAACTGTTTTTT.